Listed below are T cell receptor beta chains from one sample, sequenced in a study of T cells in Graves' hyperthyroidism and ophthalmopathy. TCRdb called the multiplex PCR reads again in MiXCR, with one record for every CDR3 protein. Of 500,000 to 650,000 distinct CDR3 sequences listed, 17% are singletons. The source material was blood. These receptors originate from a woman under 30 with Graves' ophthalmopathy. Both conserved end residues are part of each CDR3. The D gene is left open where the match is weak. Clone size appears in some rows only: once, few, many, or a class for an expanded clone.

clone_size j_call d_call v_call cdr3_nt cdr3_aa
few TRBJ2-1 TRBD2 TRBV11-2 TGTGCCAGCACCCTAGAGGGCGGGGGCTCCTACAATGAGCAGTTCTTC CASTLEGGGSYNEQFF
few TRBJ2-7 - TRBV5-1 TGCGCCAGCAGCCAAGACGGCGGGGCCCCATCCTACGAGCAGTACTTC CASSQDGGAPSYEQYF
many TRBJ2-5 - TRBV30 TGTGCCTGGAGTCTTTTGGGGGGGGCCGGAGAGACCCAGTACTTC CAWSLLGGAGETQYF
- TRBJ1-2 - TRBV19 TGTGCCAGTAGTCCCCCCTATGGGACACACTATGGCTACACCTTC CASSPPYGTHYGYTF
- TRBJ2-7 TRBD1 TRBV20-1 TGCAGTGCTGGGGACAGGGACGAGCAGTACTTC CSAGDRDEQYF
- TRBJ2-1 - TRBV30 TGTGCCTGGGACGCGGGGAACCCCTACAATGAGCAGTTCTTC CAWDAGNPYNEQFF
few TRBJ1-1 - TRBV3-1 TGTGCCAGCAGCCTAAGACGGGCGAACACTGAAGCTTTCTTT CASSLRRANTEAFF
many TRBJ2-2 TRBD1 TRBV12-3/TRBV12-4 TGTGCCAGCAGTGACTCATCAGGGGGCACCGGGGAGCTGTTTTTT CASSDSSGGTGELFF
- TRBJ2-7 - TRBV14 TGTGCCAGCAGCTCAACCCCTTGGCGCTCCTACGAGCAGTACTTC CASSSTPWRSYEQYF
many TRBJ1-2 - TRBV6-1 TGTGCCAGCAGTGCGGACAGTAGTTATGGCTACACCTTC CASSADSSYGYTF
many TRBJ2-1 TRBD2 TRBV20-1 TGCAGTGCTAGAGGGGCTAGCGGGAGGAAAAATGAGCAGTTCTTC CSARGASGRKNEQFF
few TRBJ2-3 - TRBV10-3 TGTGCCATCAGTGTCGCGAGCGAGAAATCCACAGATACGCAGTATTTT CAISVASEKSTDTQYF
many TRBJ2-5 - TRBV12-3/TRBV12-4 TGTGCCAGCAGTTTAGGGCCAGGGACAGAGACCCAGTACTTC CASSLGPGTETQYF
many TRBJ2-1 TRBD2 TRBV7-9 TGTGCCAGCAGCTTAGTAATTGCTAGCGGGATCGATGAGCAGTTCTTC CASSLVIASGIDEQFF
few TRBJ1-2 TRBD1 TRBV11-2 TGTGCCAGCAGCTTAGAAACGTCAGGGGGTGGCTACACCTTC CASSLETSGGGYTF
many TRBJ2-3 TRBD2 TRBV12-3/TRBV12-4 TGTGCCAGCAGTTTCGCCGTGACTAGCGGGAGAGTGGATACGCAGTATTTT CASSFAVTSGRVDTQYF